This entry lists 15 T cell receptor beta chains sequenced from one sample in a study of blood T cell repertoires in COVID-19. Produced via immunoSEQ multiplex PCR; TCRdb's table is partial and in-frame only. Among 85,000 to 120,000 clones, 80% to 90% were seen once, and the ten largest hold around 9.4%. Sequenced material: peripheral blood. The receptors were sampled from a man aged 40-49 years with active or convalescent COVID-19.

The chain employs TRBV19 and TRBJ1-2, with D tentatively TRBD1 (5 bases). This CDR3 spans 14 amino acids. The germline V and J ends were trimmed by 6 bases and 4 bases, with 15 bases remaining between them. The germline V gene has CDR1 LNHDA and CDR2 SQIVND (reference sequence). The CDR3 protein is CASRGPGTVYGYTF. The CDR3 DNA reads TGTGCCAGTAGGGGGCCGGGGACTGTCTATGGCTACACCTTC.

The chain employs TRBV13 and TRBJ1-2, with D possibly being TRBD1 (5 bases). The germline CDR1 and CDR2 sequences are PRHDT and FYEKMQ (reference sequence). The V gene lost 3 bases and the J gene lost 6 bases, with 11 bases spanning the gap. This CDR3 contains 13 residues. This CDR3 reads CASSLGGTHGYTF. Here the CDR3 DNA reads TGTGCCAGCAGCTTGGGCGGGACTCATGGCTACACCTTC.

This clone occurred a few times. This sequence joins TRBV19 and TRBJ2-5; 7 positions match TRBD2. The CDR3 totals 14 residues. Germline values: CDR1 LNHDA, CDR2 SQIVND (reference sequence). J gave up 2 bases and V 4 bases, and 4 bases lay outside the gene matches. The CDR3 coding sequence is TGTGCCAGTAGTACCCGTAGCGGGCAAGAGACCCAGTACTTC. It encodes CASSTRSGQETQYF. Drawing the rest from reference TRBV19 and TRBJ2-5, the complete variable domain is DGGITQSPKYLFRKEGQNVTLSCEQNLNHDAMYWYRQDPGQGLRLIYYSQIVNDFQKGDIAEGYSVSREKKESFPLTVTSAQKNPTAFYLCASSTRSGQETQYFGPGTRLLVL.

The rearrangement uses TRBV4-3 and TRBJ1-2, with TRBD1 as a possible D gene (5 bases). The CDR3 is made up of 18 amino acids. The V end was cut by 1 base, the J end by 2 bases, with 20 bases between. From germline, CDR1 is LGHNA and CDR2 YSLEER. The CDR3 DNA reads TGCGCCAGCAGCCAAGGGGGGTACGGGGCGGGATTCAACTATGGCTACACCTTC. Translating it yields CASSQGGYGAGFNYGYTF.

This clone has just a few counts. This sequence joins TRBV29-1 and TRBJ1-1, with 7 bases lining up with TRBD1. Trimming took 6 bases from V and 4 from J; bases not matched to a gene: 5. The germline V gene encodes CDR1 SQVTM and CDR2 ANQGSEA. There are 12 residues in the CDR3. This chain's CDR3 is CSVVAGGTEAFF. The CDR3 DNA follows: TGCAGCGTGGTGGCAGGGGGCACTGAAGCTTTCTTT.

The rearrangement uses TRBV9 and TRBJ2-3, with 11 bases that match TRBD2. This CDR3 has 17 residues. The germline V gene encodes CDR1 SGDLS and CDR2 YYNGEE. The trim removed 0 bases at V and 1 base at J, leaving 4 bases unmatched. The CDR3 sequence is CASSVGSGGAGTDTQYF. The CDR3 DNA reads as TGTGCCAGCAGCGTAGGTAGCGGGGGGGCCGGCACAGATACGCAGTATTTT.

This chain connects TRBV7-2 to TRBJ2-1; D is unresolved. CDR3 length: 16 amino acids. The V gene's germline CDR1 is SGHTA and CDR2 FQGNSA. Between the trimmed V and J ends, which lost 4 bases and 6 bases, there was a span of 19 bases. CDR3 sequence reads: CASSSRYSAPGNEQFF. The CDR3 DNA follows: TGTGCCAGCAGCTCCCGTTATTCGGCCCCAGGCAATGAGCAGTTCTTC.

The chain joins TRBV19 to TRBJ2-7; D is possibly TRBD2 (6 bases). Germline V CDR1 and CDR2: LNHDA, SQIVND (reference sequence). There are 13 residues in the CDR3. The V end was cut by 4 bases, the J end by 2 bases, with 9 bases between. The CDR3 bases are TGTGCCAGTAGTACGGGACTGACCTACGAGCAGTACTTC. Its translation is CASSTGLTYEQYF.

This clone was found a few times. The rearrangement uses TRBV6-1 and TRBJ2-2; D possibly corresponds to TRBD1 (6 bases). The CDR3 loop spans 15 amino acids. With 2 bases removed from V and 2 bases from J, the gap between germline ends came to 9 bases. Germline V gene lookup returns CDR1 MNHNS and CDR2 SASEGT. Written as DNA, the CDR3 is TGTGCCAGCAGTGAACCAGGGGTAAACACCGGGGAGCTGTTTTTT. Residues: CASSEPGVNTGELFF.

In this sample, this clone turned up a few times. V usage is TRBV7-9 and J usage is TRBJ2-1; D ambiguous. This CDR3 has 14 amino acids. Germline V CDR1 and CDR2: SEHNR, FQNEAQ (reference sequence). The V gene lost 1 base and the J gene lost 1 base, with 5 bases spanning the gap. The chain's CDR3 is CASSLVSSYNEQFF. The CDR3 DNA sequence: TGTGCCAGCAGCTTAGTATCTTCCTACAATGAGCAGTTCTTC.

The V call is TRBV3-1 (or the pseudogene TRBV3-2), the J call TRBJ1-4, with D tentatively TRBD1 (5 bases). Trimming took 0 bases from V and 3 from J, leaving 17 bases between them. The CDR3 is 18 residues long. CDR1 LGHDT and CDR2 YNNKEL come from the germline V gene (reference sequence). CDR3 amino acids: CASSQDLGNKGANEKLFF. The CDR3 bases are TGTGCCAGCAGCCAAGATCTTGGAAATAAAGGGGCTAATGAAAAACTGTTTTTT.

The rearrangement links TRBV6-5 to TRBJ1-3; 8 nucleotides line up with TRBD1. The CDR3 length is 16 residues. Germline V gene data show CDR1 as MNHEY and CDR2 as SVGAGI. The junction had 5 bases not matched to a gene; V was cut back by 2 bases and J by 2 bases. The CDR3 is CASSYTGQEAGNTIYF. CDR3 sequence (DNA): TGTGCCAGCAGTTACACGGGACAGGAGGCTGGAAACACCATATATTTT.

V and J are TRBV18 and TRBJ2-3; TRBD2 might be the D (5 bases). Germline V lookup: CDR1 KGHSH, CDR2 LQKENI. V was clipped by 3 bases and J by 3 bases, with 19 bases between them. CDR3 size: 17 residues. The CDR3 bases are TGTGCCAGCTCACCCGCCCTAGCCCTTATCTCAACAGATACGCAGTATTTT. Translated: CASSPALALISTDTQYF. The whole variable domain, filled in from reference TRBV18 and TRBJ2-3, reads NAGVMQNPRHLVRRRGQEARLRCSPMKGHSHVYWYRQLPEEGLKFMVYLQKENIIDESGMPKERFSAEFPKEGPSILRIQQVVRGDSAAYFCASSPALALISTDTQYFGPGTRLTVL.

This chain joins TRBV2 and TRBJ2-2; 8 nucleotides align to TRBD2. CDR3 length: 16 amino acids. V gave up 7 bases and J gave up 0 bases; unmatched junction bases: 7. Germline CDR1 SNHLY, CDR2 FYNNEI. This CDR3 is CASIRAGASNTGELFF. In nucleotides, the CDR3 is TGTGCCAGCATTCGAGCGGGGGCCTCGAACACCGGGGAGCTGTTTTTT.

The CDR3 sequence is CASSSRDSIATNEKLFF. For the CDR3, the DNA is TGTGCCAGCAGCTCCCGGGACAGTATTGCAACTAATGAAAAACTGTTTTTT. The chain links TRBV7-9 to TRBJ1-4; 7 nucleotides match TRBD1. The CDR3 is 17 residues long. The trim removed 4 bases at V and 0 bases at J, leaving 8 bases unmatched. CDR1 is SEHNR and CDR2 is FQNEAQ in the germline V gene (reference sequence). Full variable domain (rest looked up from reference TRBV7-9 and TRBJ1-4): DTGVSQNPRHKITKRGQNVTFRCDPISEHNRLYWYRQTLGQGPEFLTYFQNEAQLEKSRLLSDRFSAERPKGSFSTLEIQRTEQGDSAMYLCASSSRDSIATNEKLFFGSGTQLSVL.